This T cell receptor (beta chain) emerged from a study of blood T cell repertoires in COVID-19. Germline CDR1 reads MNHEY; CDR2 reads SVGAGI. The CDR3 runs 13 residues. V lost 6 bases to trimming and J lost 4 bases, with 10 bases between them. Study processing details: Amplified reference gene primers provided the basis for estimating nucleated cell counts. Produced via immunoSEQ multiplex PCR; TCRdb's table is partial and in-frame only. Clone size and V and J calls were adopted from that table, with D and trimming inferred from the DNA. The sample contains 250,000 or so clones, 80% to 90% of which appear only once.

This sequence joins TRBV6-5 and TRBJ2-1; D is undetermined. Specimen: PBMCs or T cells enriched from blood (not recorded which). The TCR sequence derives from a woman between 45 and 65 years old who had recovered from COVID-19. Here the CDR3 reads CASRAPMYNEQFF. The DNA for the CDR3 is TGTGCCAGCAGGGCACCAATGTACAATGAGCAGTTCTTC.